This entry lists 17 T cell receptor beta chains sequenced from one sample in a study of shared clonotypes between healthy human individuals. Measured with immunoSEQ multiplex PCR; TCRdb has only the in-frame clones, and not every one. The sample lists 2,500,000 or so clones; 85% to 95% were seen once. Sequenced sample: naive CD4+ T cells sorted from blood. As to subset: CD45RA+ positively selected. The receptor set was obtained from a young man in good health.

The V gene is TRBV25-1, the J gene TRBJ2-5; 10 positions agree with TRBD1. Germline trimming cut 3 bases from V and 3 bases from J; bases unmatched to any gene: 7. The CDR3 extends over 16 amino acids. The germline CDR1 and CDR2 sequences are MGHDK and SYGVNS. CDR3 region: CASSEQDRGIEETQYF. The CDR3 DNA reads TGTGCCAGCAGTGAGCAGGACAGGGGGATAGAAGAGACCCAGTACTTC.

The V and J genes are TRBV6-1 and TRBJ1-4; weak D call: TRBD1 (5 bases). The ends were cut back, 6 bases at V and 3 bases at J, with 11 bases in the middle. The CDR3 spans 14 residues. Germline V gene sequence: CDR1 MNHNS, CDR2 SASEGT. Written as DNA, the CDR3 is TGTGCCAGCAGGATGGGGGATGCTAATGAAAAACTGTTTTTT. Its protein product is CASRMGDANEKLFF.

This chain joins TRBV5-1 and TRBJ2-3; 16 bases fit TRBD2. Germline CDR1 is SGHRS and CDR2 is YFSETQ. Trimming removed 2 bases from V and 5 bases from J; junction bases left unmatched: 2. This CDR3 contains 16 residues. The CDR3 DNA is TGCGCCAGCAGCTTCGGGACTAGCGGGAGGGGAGATACGCAGTATTTT. The encoded protein is CASSFGTSGRGDTQYF.

The chain joins TRBV29-1 to TRBJ2-2; D not resolved. Germline V lookup: CDR1 SQVTM, CDR2 ANQGSEA. Trimming pared 8 bases from V and 1 base from J, leaving 14 bases between. The CDR3 runs to 14 residues. CDR3 protein: CSSTTGGNTGELFF. The CDR3 DNA is TGCAGCTCTACTACGGGTGGGAACACCGGGGAGCTGTTTTTT.

V usage is TRBV7-8 and J usage is TRBJ1-5; D gene unclear. V was shortened by 0 bases and J by 10 bases, with 10 bases between the two germline ends. The CDR3 contains 13 residues. Germline V gives CDR1 SGHVS, CDR2 FQNEAQ. CDR3 sequence (DNA): TGTGCCAGCAGCTTAGCCGACTTCTTACCCCAGCATTTT. This gives the protein CASSLADFLPQHF.

CDR3 coding DNA: TGTGCCAGCAGCTTGGAGGGACTGGTAAGCTCCTACGAGCAGTACTTC. Protein product: CASSLEGLVSSYEQYF. V is TRBV5-6 and J is TRBJ2-7; possible D gene TRBD2, 6 bases. The CDR3 sequence is 16 residues long. The germline V gene encodes CDR1 SGHDT and CDR2 YYEEEE. Between the trimmed V and J ends, which lost 0 bases and 0 bases, there was a span of 13 bases. The full variable domain, completed using reference TRBV5-6 and TRBJ2-7, is DAGVTQSPTHLIKTRGQQVTLRCSPKSGHDTVSWYQQALGQGPQFIFQYYEEEERQRGNFPDRFSGHQFPNYSSELNVNALLLGDSALYLCASSLEGLVSSYEQYFGPGTRLTVT.

The rearrangement uses TRBV27 and TRBJ2-7, with TRBD2 matching over 8 bases. Germline loops: CDR1 MNHEY, CDR2 SMNVEV (reference sequence). The CDR3 is 14 residues long. The J segment lost 5 bases and the V segment lost 5 bases, leaving 8 bases of the junction unmatched. The CDR3 sequence is CASSPRTSIHEQYF. Written as DNA, the CDR3 is TGTGCCAGCAGTCCCCGGACTAGCATCCACGAGCAGTACTTC.

This clone was picked up a small number of times. The sample holds other DNA sequences that translate to the same CDR3. The chain combines TRBV19 with TRBJ2-7; the match to TRBD1 covers 8 bases. This CDR3 comprises 13 residues. Germline-derived CDR1 and CDR2 are LNHDA and SQIVND (reference sequence). The J segment lost 2 bases and the V segment lost 4 bases, leaving 1 base of the junction unmatched. DNA of the CDR3: TGTGCCAGTAGTACACAGGGGGCCTACGAGCAGTACTTC. This sequence encodes CASSTQGAYEQYF.

Note on this clone: This specimen includes other DNA sequences encoding the same CDR3. The rearrangement links TRBV7-9 to TRBJ2-4; tentative D call: TRBD2 (6 bases). The length of the CDR3 is 14 residues. Germline values: CDR1 SEHNR, CDR2 FQNEAQ (reference sequence). V lost 0 bases, J lost 3 bases, and 6 bases lay in between. The CDR3 is CASSLAGGKNIQYF. CDR3 nucleotide sequence: TGTGCCAGCAGCTTAGCGGGAGGCAAAAACATTCAGTACTTC.

J is TRBJ1-2 and V is TRBV9, with D possibly TRBD1 on 5 matching bases. V was clipped by 3 bases and J by 8 bases, with 11 bases between them. Germline assignment: CDR1 SGDLS and CDR2 YYNGEE. This CDR3 has 12 residues. The CDR3 DNA reads as TGTGCCAGCAGCGCCGGGGGAAGAGGCTACACCTTC. Its protein is CASSAGGRGYTF.

The V and J genes are TRBV21-1 and TRBJ2-3; the table gives TRBD1 as D, unverified against the DNA. TRBV21-1 is flagged as a pseudogene. The CDR3 is 12 amino acids. The CDR3 loop is CASSYYRGPQYF. The CDR3 coding sequence is TGTGCCAGCAGCTACTACAGGGGCCCGCAGTATTTT.

This chain links TRBV5-1 with TRBJ2-1, with no clear D. CDR3 length: 12 amino acids. Germline loops: CDR1 SGHRS, CDR2 YFSETQ. Between the trimmed V and J ends, which lost 4 bases and 5 bases, there was a span of 7 bases. CDR3 protein: CASSREDNEQFF. The CDR3 DNA sequence: TGCGCCAGCAGCCGCGAAGACAATGAGCAGTTCTTC.

The rearrangement joins TRBV5-1 to TRBJ2-6; the D gene could be TRBD1 or TRBD2 (5 bases each). Trimming removed 0 bases from V and 4 bases from J, with 14 bases in between. The CDR3 sequence is 17 residues long. Germline CDR1 reads SGHRS; CDR2 reads YFSETQ. The CDR3 nucleotides are TGCGCCAGCAGCTTGGAAGGGTGGGGGACCGGGGCCAACGTCCTGACTTTC. Its translation is CASSLEGWGTGANVLTF.

The CDR3 reads CASSHPQGGNTQYF. The CDR3 region has the DNA TGTGCCAGCTCCCATCCGCAGGGGGGAAATACGCAGTATTTT. V is TRBV18 and J is TRBJ2-3, with D tentatively TRBD1 (7 bases). Between the trimmed V and J ends, which lost 6 bases and 7 bases, there was a span of 17 bases. CDR3 length: 14 amino acids. Germline loops: CDR1 KGHSH, CDR2 LQKENI.

V and J are TRBV27 and TRBJ2-2; 11 nucleotides align to TRBD2. Germline lookup yields CDR1 MNHEY and CDR2 SMNVEV (reference sequence). The CDR3 loop spans 15 amino acids. V lost 7 bases and J lost 5; bases outside the gene matches: 6. The CDR3 protein is CASNSGGVGTGELFF. The DNA of the CDR3 is TGTGCCAGCAATAGCGGGGGGGTTGGAACCGGGGAGCTGTTTTTT.

This chain links TRBV27 with TRBJ2-1; 13 bases map to TRBD2. V shed 7 bases and J 0 bases; nucleotides not matched to a gene: 9. The CDR3 consists of 18 residues. Germline lookup yields CDR1 MNHEY and CDR2 SMNVEV (reference sequence). The CDR3 nucleotides are TGTGCCAGCAACGCCGGACTAGCGGGGGCCCTCTCCTACAATGAGCAGTTCTTC. Encoded protein: CASNAGLAGALSYNEQFF.

This clone has just a few counts. J is TRBJ1-1 and V is TRBV10-3, with D perhaps TRBD1 (5 bases). This CDR3 contains 13 residues. V lost 6 bases to trimming and J lost 4 bases, with 12 bases between them. The germline gives CDR1 ENHRY, CDR2 SYGVKD. The CDR3 protein is CAIRLDSSTEAFF. The CDR3 bases are TGTGCCATCAGATTAGACAGTTCCACTGAAGCTTTCTTT.